Described below is a single TCR beta chain sequence and its context. Its binding antigen is unknown. Per-base qualities were not stored, and no clone one base away is much larger. Library prep was done by the immunoSEQ multiplex PCR assay. On the study's bioinformatics: Richness and clonality were used to summarize the repertoires, and clones that significantly expanded or contracted between pre- and post-therapy samples were identified. Entries here come from immuneACCESS through TCRdb and include only in-frame sequences with V and J called. Some clones fail to appear in such tables; in the studies checked, an unresolved V gene covers under half of the shortfall, and the cause of the remainder is unknown. That table gives V, J and clone size, and the DNA gave D and trimming. This sample holds 25,000 to 35,000 clones; approximately 92% were observed only once. Clones ranked in the top ten supply 2% to 2.5% of the sample.

Explained via the paper, the time point label denotes: at surgical resection after neoadjuvant nivolumab +/- ipilimumab. The samples were taken from NEOSTAR, a phase 2 randomized trial in operable NSCLC that tested neoadjuvant nivolumab or nivolumab plus ipilimumab, followed by surgery. The data were obtained in a study of neoadjuvant nivolumab and ipilimumab in lung cancer (dated by TCRdb to 2020 to 2022). In the study overall: Intravenous nivolumab was dosed at 3 mg/kg on days 1, 15 and 29, and in the combination arm ipilimumab 1 mg/kg was added on day 1 only. The study compared TCR repertoires in pretherapy (baseline) peripheral blood with TCR repertoires in tumors resected at surgery after neoadjuvant immune checkpoint blockade. Of the roughly 45 patients with operable NSCLC treated in the trial, some 23 were randomized to nivolumab monotherapy and approximately 20 to nivolumab plus ipilimumab. Matched pretherapy and resected tumor pairs were analyzed for seven patients: four treated with nivolumab and three with nivolumab plus ipilimumab. The primary endpoint of the trial was the rate of major pathologic response (MPR) in the intention-to-treat population of each study arm. Results the study describes overall, beyond this receptor: A positive correlation was observed between pretherapy blood TCR richness and richness in tumors resected after neoadjuvant therapy (Spearman R = 0.82). No significant correlation was found between TCR clonality and pathologic tumor regression, and only one major-pathologic-response sample was available for the clonality analysis. Resected tumors had greater TCR richness and clonality than tumor-adjacent uninvolved lung, and increases were observed in more dual-therapy-treated tumors. From pretherapy to surgery, increases in tumor T-cell richness and clonality were observed in three of three dual-therapy tumors but in only two of four nivolumab-treated tumors. TCR sequencing was performed in a small number of samples.

CDR3 length: 15 amino acids, cysteine to phenylalanine. Only CDR3 DNA remains: 45 bases, in frame from the first base. Trimmed from V: 2 bases; trimmed from J: 9 bases; junction bases lacking a gene match: 8. CDR1 WNHNN and CDR2 SYGVQD are derived from the germline V gene (reference sequence). The sample was peripheral blood, taken after neoadjuvant nivolumab, alone or with ipilimumab, at or shortly before surgery. The receptor's source is an adult with non-small cell lung cancer. The chain is assembled from TRBV10-1 and TRBJ2-1, with TRBD2 matching 9 junction bases. The CDR3 loop reads CASSEASGAASEQFF. The nucleotides read TGCGCCAGCAGTGAGGCTAGCGGGGCGGCGAGTGAGCAGTTCTTC.